A single sample gave rise to the 22 T cell receptor beta chains below, sequenced in a study of cytomegalovirus exposure and HLA in healthy donors. The data were produced by immunoSEQ multiplex PCR, yet TCRdb's version contains in-frame clones alone and is incomplete. The sample gives approximately 200,000 clones, roughly 88% of which show up once; around 3% is in the top ten. The sample comprised PBMCs. Source of these receptors: a woman aged 18 to 35 in good health and CMV-seronegative.

Of note for this clone: Mismatch with germline at one junction end may stem from a read error. The rearrangement uses TRBV27 and TRBJ2-7; possible D gene TRBD2, 6 bases. Germline V gives CDR1 MNHEY, CDR2 SMNVEV (reference sequence). The CDR3 is 14 residues long. The CDR3 DNA sequence: TGTGCCAGCAGCCGGTGGGGGGAGGAATACGTGCAGTACTTC. It codes for CASSRWGEEYVQYF.

This chain connects TRBV9 to TRBJ2-7; TRBD1 agrees at 7 bases. With 0 bases clipped from V and 6 bases from J, the junction kept 3 bases outside the gene matches. Germline V CDR1 and CDR2: SGDLS, YYNGEE. This CDR3 has 13 amino acids. Written as DNA, the CDR3 is TGTGCCAGCAGCGTAGGGACAGGAGGCGAGCAGTACTTC. It specifies CASSVGTGGEQYF. The entire variable domain, with the rest obtained from reference TRBV9 and TRBJ2-7, is as follows: DSGVTQTPKHLITATGQRVTLRCSPRSGDLSVYWYQQSLDQGLQFLIQYYNGEERAKGNILERFSAQQFPDLHSELNLSSLELGDSALYFCASSVGTGGEQYFGPGTRLTVT.

J is TRBJ2-5 and V is TRBV30; D is ambiguous. The CDR3 extends over 11 amino acids. The V end was cut by 3 bases, the J end by 2 bases, with 4 bases between. The germline V gene encodes CDR1 GTSNPN and CDR2 SVGIG (reference sequence). DNA of the CDR3: TGTGCCTGGAGCCGGCAAGAGACCCAGTACTTC. Its translation: CAWSRQETQYF.

This rearrangement joins TRBV30 to TRBJ1-2, with 11 nucleotides matching TRBD1. Per germline, CDR1 GTSNPN and CDR2 SVGIG (reference sequence). Trimming at V came to 8 bases and at J to 8 bases, leaving 4 bases not matched to a gene. The CDR3 loop spans 11 amino acids. CDR3 DNA: TGTGCCGAAAGGACAGGGGGCGGCTACACCTTC. It translates to CAERTGGGYTF.

The chain has TRBV28 and TRBJ1-3; D uncertain. This CDR3 has 17 residues. With 7 bases removed from V and 0 bases from J, the gap between germline ends came to 19 bases. In germline, CDR1 is MDHEN, CDR2 SYDVKM. The CDR3 is CASTRLPRPGSGNTIYF. DNA for the CDR3: TGTGCCAGCACCCGGTTACCGCGGCCTGGCTCTGGAAACACCATATATTTT.

The rearrangement uses TRBV5-1 and TRBJ2-5; 7 nucleotides match TRBD2. The CDR3 is made up of 15 amino acids. The junction had 10 bases not matched to a gene; V was cut back by 4 bases and J by 4 bases. Germline CDR1 reads SGHRS; CDR2 reads YFSETQ. CDR3 coding DNA: TGCGCCAGCAGCCTCAGCGGGATGGGGCGAGAGACCCAGTACTTC. It yields the protein CASSLSGMGRETQYF.

This chain joins TRBV7-2 and TRBJ2-1, with 11 bases aligning to TRBD2. V gave up 4 bases and J gave up 9 bases; unmatched junction bases: 5. This CDR3 has 14 residues. The germline V gene has CDR1 SGHTA and CDR2 FQGNSA. The CDR3 protein is CASSSLAGAPEQFF. In DNA, the CDR3 is TGTGCCAGCAGCTCACTAGCGGGAGCTCCTGAGCAGTTCTTC.

CDR3 nucleotide sequence: TGTGCCAGCAGCTCAACAGGACAGGTATCCTACGAGCAGTACTTC. Translated, it gives CASSSTGQVSYEQYF. The V gene is TRBV7-2, the J gene TRBJ2-7; 7 positions match TRBD1. CDR3 size: 15 residues. V shed 4 bases and J 1 base; nucleotides not matched to a gene: 7. Germline V gene lookup returns CDR1 SGHTA and CDR2 FQGNSA.

The chain carries TRBV5-1 and TRBJ2-2; 7 bases fit TRBD2. V trimming: 3 bases; J trimming: 4 bases; junction bases outside the gene matches: 3. The CDR3 has 14 residues. The germline gives CDR1 SGHRS, CDR2 YFSETQ. CDR3 sequence: CASSWGGITGELFF. The CDR3 DNA sequence: TGCGCCAGCAGCTGGGGGGGGATCACCGGGGAGCTGTTTTTT.

This chain joins TRBV11-2 and TRBJ2-1; TRBD2 aligns across 10 bases. Losses at the gene ends were 6 bases for V and 7 bases for J; bases not matched to a gene: 9. This CDR3 comprises 15 residues. The germline gives CDR1 SGHAT, CDR2 FQNNGV. As DNA, the CDR3 is TGTGCCAGCAGAGATCTAGCGGGAGATGTTAATGAGCAGTTCTTC. Its protein is CASRDLAGDVNEQFF.

This clone has only a few counts. DNA of the CDR3: TGTGCCACAGGGCAGGGGGCCTACAATGAGCAGTTCTTC. This encodes CATGQGAYNEQFF. The chain links TRBV6-5 to TRBJ2-1, with 7 positions matching TRBD1. CDR3 length: 13 amino acids. V shed 10 bases and J 2 bases; nucleotides not matched to a gene: 5. Germline V gives CDR1 MNHEY, CDR2 SVGAGI.

This chain links TRBV15 with TRBJ2-5; D ambiguous. This CDR3 contains 12 residues. V was pared by 4 bases and J by 4 bases, with 7 bases between. Looked up from germline, CDR1 is LNHNV and CDR2 is YYDKDF (reference sequence). The CDR3 protein is CATSKAGETQYF. CDR3 DNA sequence: TGTGCCACCAGCAAGGCAGGAGAGACCCAGTACTTC.

The chain has TRBV5-1 and TRBJ1-2, with D perhaps matching TRBD1 (5 bases). The CDR3 contains 11 residues. CDR1 is SGHRS and CDR2 is YFSETQ in the germline V gene. The V and J ends lost 4 bases and 9 bases respectively, with 10 bases between them. CDR3 in DNA: TGCGCCAGCAGCCTTGGACACAGCTACACCTTC. Protein product: CASSLGHSYTF.

The rearrangement joins TRBV30 to TRBJ1-3; no firm D call. From germline, CDR1 is GTSNPN and CDR2 SVGIG (reference sequence). V lost 0 bases, J lost 2 bases, and 8 bases lay in between. The CDR3 has 14 amino acids. CDR3 bases: TGTGCCTGGAGTGTACTAGGGCCTGGAAACACCATATATTTT. This codes for CAWSVLGPGNTIYF.

The chain employs TRBV28 and TRBJ1-5, with 7 bases lining up with TRBD1. In germline, CDR1 is MDHEN, CDR2 SYDVKM. Trimming at V came to 6 bases and at J to 3 bases, leaving 5 bases not matched to a gene. The CDR3 runs to 14 residues. Here the CDR3 DNA reads TGTGCCAGCAGGACGGGACAGAACAATCAGCCCCAGCATTTT. Residues: CASRTGQNNQPQHF.

The chain is built from TRBV10-3 and TRBJ1-2, with D uncertain. The CDR3 is 13 residues long. Trimming removed 2 bases at V and 0 bases at J, with 4 bases between. In germline, CDR1 is ENHRY, CDR2 SYGVKD. Here the CDR3 reads CAISEGANYGYTF. DNA for the CDR3: TGTGCCATCAGTGAGGGAGCTAACTATGGCTACACCTTC.

This clone has only one observation. The genes are TRBV15 and TRBJ2-7; 10 nucleotides line up with TRBD1. Germline assignment: CDR1 LNHNV and CDR2 YYDKDF (reference sequence). V shed 5 bases and J 2 bases; nucleotides not matched to a gene: 9. CDR3 length: 16 amino acids. CDR3 in DNA: TGTGCCACCAGCTCAGTTACCGGGACAGGGGCCTACGAGCAGTACTTC. Encoded protein: CATSSVTGTGAYEQYF.

The rearrangement uses TRBV13 and TRBJ1-1; no definite D call. Germline assignment: CDR1 PRHDT and CDR2 FYEKMQ (reference sequence). The V and J ends lost 2 bases and 1 base respectively, with 8 bases between them. The CDR3 has 14 residues. The CDR3 nucleotides read TGTGCCAGCAGCTTAAATCTCGGGAACACTGAAGCTTTCTTT. Translating gives CASSLNLGNTEAFF. The complete variable domain, with remaining parts taken from reference TRBV13 and TRBJ1-1, reads AAGVIQSPRHLIKEKRETATLKCYPIPRHDTVYWYQQGPGQDPQFLISFYEKMQSDKGSIPDRFSAQQFSDYHSELNMSSLELGDSALYFCASSLNLGNTEAFFGQGTRLTVV.

The CDR3 here is CASSWVQGAWNTEAFF. In DNA, the CDR3 is TGCGCCAGCAGCTGGGTGCAGGGGGCATGGAACACTGAAGCTTTCTTT. The V gene is TRBV5-1, the J gene TRBJ1-1, with 8 nucleotides matching TRBD1. Trimming removed 3 bases from V and 1 base from J; junction bases left unmatched: 8. The CDR3 spans 16 residues. Germline V CDR1 and CDR2: SGHRS, YFSETQ.

The gene calls are TRBV9 and TRBJ2-3; the match to TRBD2 covers 9 bases. This CDR3 is built from 17 residues. CDR1 and CDR2 (germline): SGDLS, YYNGEE. Unmatched junction bases numbered 12, after V lost 7 bases and J lost 0 bases. The DNA of the CDR3 is TGTGCCAGCTTCTCCACAAAGACTAGCGGTAGCACAGATACGCAGTATTTT. This sequence encodes CASFSTKTSGSTDTQYF.

The chain recombines TRBV29-1 with TRBJ2-1; 7 nucleotides agree with TRBD1. The CDR3 is made up of 13 amino acids. With V trimmed by 4 bases and J by 4 bases, 4 bases remained unmatched. CDR1 SQVTM and CDR2 ANQGSEA come from the germline V gene. CDR3 coding DNA: TGCAGCGTTGTTAGCAGGGGGTACAATGAGCAGTTCTTC. It yields the protein CSVVSRGYNEQFF.

V gene TRBV4-1 combines with J gene TRBJ1-3; 7 bases match TRBD1. Germline loops: CDR1 MGHRA, CDR2 YSYEKL. V shed 2 bases, J shed 3 bases, and the junction held 4 bases outside the gene matches. CDR3 size: 15 residues. The CDR3 nucleotides are TGCGCCAGCAGCCAAAAGGGGGCCGGTGGAAACACCATATATTTT. Translated, it gives CASSQKGAGGNTIYF.